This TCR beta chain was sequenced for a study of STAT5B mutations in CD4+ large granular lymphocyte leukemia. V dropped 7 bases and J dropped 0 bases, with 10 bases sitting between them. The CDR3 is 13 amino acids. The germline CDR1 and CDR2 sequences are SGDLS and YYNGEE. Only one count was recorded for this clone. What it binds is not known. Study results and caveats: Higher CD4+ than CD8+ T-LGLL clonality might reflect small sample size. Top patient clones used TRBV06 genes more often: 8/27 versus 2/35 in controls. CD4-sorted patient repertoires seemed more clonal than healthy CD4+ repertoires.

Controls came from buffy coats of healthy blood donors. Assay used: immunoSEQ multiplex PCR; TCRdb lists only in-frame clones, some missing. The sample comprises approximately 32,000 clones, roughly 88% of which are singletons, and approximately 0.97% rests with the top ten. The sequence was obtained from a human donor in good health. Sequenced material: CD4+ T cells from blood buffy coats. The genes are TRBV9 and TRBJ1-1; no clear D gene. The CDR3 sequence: CASSIGMNTEAFF. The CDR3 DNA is TGTGCCAGCTCCATAGGGATGAACACTGAAGCTTTCTTT.